The clone carrying this T cell receptor (beta chain) has just a few counts. Trimming cost V 5 bases and J 3 bases, with 11 bases left between them. The CDR3 has 13 amino acids. Germline CDR1 and CDR2: LGHDT and YNNKEL (reference sequence). This sample stems from a study of blood T cell repertoires in COVID-19. Study-level background: Acute and convalescent COVID-19 specimens originated in the United States, Italy and Spain. PBMCs, B-cell-depleted T cells, or T cells were the source of the cDNA or gDNA that made up the material.

Produced via immunoSEQ multiplex PCR; TCRdb's table is partial and in-frame only. Of some 200,000 clones in the sample, about 80% are singletons; the top ten hold 1.3%. The study recruited people aged about 18 to 90 years across about 25 US areas. Grouping used clinical history reported by participants in a survey and questionnaire. Specimen: PBMCs or T cells enriched from blood (not recorded which). The source of this sequence is a middle-aged woman with acute COVID-19. The chain has TRBV3-1 (or the pseudogene TRBV3-2) and TRBJ2-7, with D possibly being TRBD2 (7 bases). Here the CDR3 DNA reads TGTGCCAGCAGCAGGGGGGGAAACTACGAGCAGTACTTC. Protein product: CASSRGGNYEQYF.